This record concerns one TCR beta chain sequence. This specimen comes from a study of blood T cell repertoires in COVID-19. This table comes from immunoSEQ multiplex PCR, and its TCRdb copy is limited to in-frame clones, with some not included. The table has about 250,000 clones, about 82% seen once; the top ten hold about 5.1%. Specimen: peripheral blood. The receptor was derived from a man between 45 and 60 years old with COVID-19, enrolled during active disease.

The CDR3 loop is CSVLEAGNQPQHF. The CDR3 DNA reads as TGCAGCGTCCTAGAGGCAGGGAATCAGCCCCAGCATTTT. The V gene is TRBV29-1, the J gene TRBJ1-5; D perhaps matches TRBD1 (5 bases). V lost 6 bases to trimming and J lost 4 bases, with 13 bases between them. Germline V gives CDR1 SQVTM, CDR2 ANQGSEA. The CDR3 contains 13 residues.